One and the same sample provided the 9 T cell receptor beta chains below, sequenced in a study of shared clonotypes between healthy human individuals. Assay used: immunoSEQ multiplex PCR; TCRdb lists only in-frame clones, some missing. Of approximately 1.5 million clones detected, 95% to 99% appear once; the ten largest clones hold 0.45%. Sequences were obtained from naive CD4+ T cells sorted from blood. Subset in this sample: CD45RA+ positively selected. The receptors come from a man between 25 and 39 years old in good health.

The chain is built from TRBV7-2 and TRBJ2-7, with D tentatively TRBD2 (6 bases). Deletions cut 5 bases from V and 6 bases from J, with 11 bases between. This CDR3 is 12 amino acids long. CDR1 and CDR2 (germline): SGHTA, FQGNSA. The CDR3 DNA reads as TGTGCCAGCAGCAAGGGGAGGATCGAGCAGTACTTC. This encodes CASSKGRIEQYF.

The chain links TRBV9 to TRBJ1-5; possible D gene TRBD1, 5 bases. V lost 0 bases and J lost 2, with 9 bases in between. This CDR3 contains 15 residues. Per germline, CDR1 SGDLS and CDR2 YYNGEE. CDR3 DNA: TGTGCCAGCAGCGTAGGAGAGGGACGCAATCAGCCCCAGCATTTT. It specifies CASSVGEGRNQPQHF.

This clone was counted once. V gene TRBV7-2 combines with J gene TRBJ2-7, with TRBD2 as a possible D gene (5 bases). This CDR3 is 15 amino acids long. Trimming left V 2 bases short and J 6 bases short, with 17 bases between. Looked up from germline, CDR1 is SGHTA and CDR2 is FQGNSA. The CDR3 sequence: CASSLQAEAPREQYF. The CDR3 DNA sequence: TGTGCCAGCAGCTTACAAGCGGAGGCCCCCCGCGAGCAGTACTTC.

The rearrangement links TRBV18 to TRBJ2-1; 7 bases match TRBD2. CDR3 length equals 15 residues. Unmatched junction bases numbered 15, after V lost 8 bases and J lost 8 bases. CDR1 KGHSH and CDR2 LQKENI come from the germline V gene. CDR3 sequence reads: CASRAPGGGTYEQFF. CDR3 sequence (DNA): TGTGCCAGCCGCGCCCCGGGGGGTGGCACATATGAGCAGTTCTTC.

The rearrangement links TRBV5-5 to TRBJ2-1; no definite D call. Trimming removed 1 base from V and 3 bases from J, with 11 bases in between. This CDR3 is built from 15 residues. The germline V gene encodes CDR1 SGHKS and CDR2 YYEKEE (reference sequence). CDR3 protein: CASSLLVGSYNEQFF. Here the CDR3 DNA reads TGTGCCAGCAGCTTGTTGGTAGGCAGCTACAATGAGCAGTTCTTC. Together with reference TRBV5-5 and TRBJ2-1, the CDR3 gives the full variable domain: DAGVTQSPTHLIKTRGQQVTLRCSPISGHKSVSWYQQVLGQGPQFIFQYYEKEERGRGNFPDRFSARQFPNYSSELNVNALLLGDSALYLCASSLLVGSYNEQFFGPGTRLTVL.

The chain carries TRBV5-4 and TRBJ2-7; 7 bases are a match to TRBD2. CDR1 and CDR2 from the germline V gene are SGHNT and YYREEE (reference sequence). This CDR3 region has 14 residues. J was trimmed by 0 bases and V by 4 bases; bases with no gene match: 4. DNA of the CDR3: TGTGCCAGCAGCACTAGCGTCCACTCCTACGAGCAGTACTTC. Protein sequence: CASSTSVHSYEQYF.

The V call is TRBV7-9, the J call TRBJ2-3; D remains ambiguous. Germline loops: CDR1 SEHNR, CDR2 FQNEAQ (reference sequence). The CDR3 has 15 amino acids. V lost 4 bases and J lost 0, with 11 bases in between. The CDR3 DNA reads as TGTGCCAGCAGCTACAGTGGGCGCAGCACAGATACGCAGTATTTT. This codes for CASSYSGRSTDTQYF.

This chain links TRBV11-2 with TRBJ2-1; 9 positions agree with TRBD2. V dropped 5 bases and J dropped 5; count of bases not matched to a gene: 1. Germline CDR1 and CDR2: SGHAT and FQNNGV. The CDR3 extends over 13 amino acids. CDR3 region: CASSPSGNNEQFF. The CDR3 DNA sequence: TGTGCCAGCAGCCCTAGCGGGAACAATGAGCAGTTCTTC.

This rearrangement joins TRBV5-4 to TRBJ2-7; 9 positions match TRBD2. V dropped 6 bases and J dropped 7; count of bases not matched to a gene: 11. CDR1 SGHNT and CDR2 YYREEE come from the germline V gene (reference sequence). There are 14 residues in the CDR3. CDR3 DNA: TGTGCCAGCACCAGAGCGGGAGGTCTTTTGGAGCAGTACTTC. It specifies CASTRAGGLLEQYF.